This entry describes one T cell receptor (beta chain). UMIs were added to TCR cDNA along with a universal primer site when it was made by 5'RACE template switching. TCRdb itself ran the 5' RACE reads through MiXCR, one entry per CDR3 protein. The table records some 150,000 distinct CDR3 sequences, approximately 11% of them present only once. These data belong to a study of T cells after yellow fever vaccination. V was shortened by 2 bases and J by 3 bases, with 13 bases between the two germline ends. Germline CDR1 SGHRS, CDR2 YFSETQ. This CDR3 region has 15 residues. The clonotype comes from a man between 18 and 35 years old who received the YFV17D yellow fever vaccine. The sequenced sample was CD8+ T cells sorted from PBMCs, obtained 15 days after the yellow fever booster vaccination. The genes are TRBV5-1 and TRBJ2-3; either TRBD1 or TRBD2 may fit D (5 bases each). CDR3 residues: CASSFEGRRTDTQYF. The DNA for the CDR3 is TGCGCCAGCAGCTTCGAGGGGCGACGGACAGATACGCAGTATTTT.